This T cell receptor beta chain emerged from a study of tumor and adjacent non-tumor tissue in lung cancer. Study in general: Histology: 12 adenocarcinoma, a couple of squamous cell carcinoma, 1 small cell lung cancer.

In regard to this clonotype: Its antigen is currently unknown.

The CDR3 has 15 amino acids. In germline, CDR1 is SGHNT, CDR2 YENEEA. Trimming removed 5 bases from V and 2 bases from J, with 16 bases in between. No cell sorting was done before RNA was extracted from the tissue. Donors were chemotherapy-naive, newly diagnosed lung cancer surgical patients in China, August–late 2014. The library came from three nested PCR rounds adapted from ARM-PCR protocols. TCRdb itself ran the multiplex PCR reads through MiXCR, one entry per CDR3 protein. This table has about 200,000 distinct CDR3 sequences, 71% appearing once. Whole-study findings and limits: Tumor repertoires had a smaller top 100 clone share than normal lung.

The V gene is TRBV11-3, the J gene TRBJ2-7; possible D gene TRBD2, 5 bases. The TCR originated in a man aged 60 to 75 with non-small cell lung cancer. Sequenced input: lung tumor tissue. CDR3 nucleotide sequence: TGTGCCAGCAGCGCCGCTAGCATCGGTACCTACGAGCAGTACTTC. Protein sequence: CASSAASIGTYEQYF. Supplemented by reference TRBV11-3 and TRBJ2-7, the full variable domain reads EAGVVQSPRYKIIEKKQPVAFWCNPISGHNTLYWYLQNLGQGPELLIRYENEEAVDDSQLPKDRFSAERLKGVDSTLKIQPAELGDSAVYLCASSAASIGTYEQYFGPGTRLTVT.